This TCR beta chain stems from a study of cytomegalovirus exposure and HLA in healthy donors. The study, taken as a whole, reports: The authors later found HLA-associated TCR beta chains more clonally expanded than equally common others. Per a later analysis, about 18,000 TCR beta sequences showed association with HLA alleles at 0.05 false discovery rate.

The CDR3 covers 16 residues. CDR1 is GTSNPN and CDR2 is SVGIG in the germline V gene (reference sequence). V was pared by 5 bases and J by 2 bases, with 11 bases of the junction left unmatched. PCR was performed using 60 Vbeta and 13 Jbeta primers. Authors' data handling: Later analysis identified tens of millions of unique TCR beta chains, approximately 11 million shared. Using immunoSEQ multiplex PCR, the repertoire was profiled, and TCRdb retains in-frame clones only, with some absent. That table furnishes V, J and clone size, whereas the DNA furnished D and trimming. The profile shows about 130,000 clones, roughly 83% of them singletons. On this clone itself: Its antigen remains unidentified.

The sequencing input was PBMCs. This sequence joins TRBV30 and TRBJ2-3, with 9 bases identical to TRBD2. This clonotype was obtained from a young man in good health and CMV-seropositive. CDR3 region: CAWEGGLARLTDTQYF. For the CDR3, the DNA is TGTGCCTGGGAGGGGGGACTAGCTAGGCTCACAGATACGCAGTATTTT.